These 29 T cell receptor beta chains were all obtained from the same sample, sequenced in a study of cytomegalovirus exposure and HLA in healthy donors. With 60 Vbeta and 13 Jbeta primers, the PCR was carried out. TCRdb's copy holds only in-frame clones and misses some; the assay was immunoSEQ multiplex PCR. The repertoire includes about 180,000 clones, 80% of them detected once, and less than 2% sits in the top ten. Sequenced material: PBMCs. These receptor sequences come from a woman aged 30 to 39 in good health and CMV-seronegative.

Regarding this clone: Compared with germline, one end of the junction differs, possibly owing to a read error. This chain links TRBV7-7 with TRBJ2-7; 10 bases are shared with TRBD2. The length of the CDR3 is 18 residues. The germline gives CDR1 SSHAT, CDR2 FNYEAQ (reference sequence). The CDR3 spells CASSLVAGRTSGIYEQYF. In DNA, the CDR3 is TGTGCTAGCAGCTTAGTGGCGGGACGGACTAGCGGAATCTACGAGCAGTACTTC.

This chain links TRBV5-8 with TRBJ2-6; D uncertain. Per germline, CDR1 SGHTS and CDR2 YDEGEE. The CDR3 covers 18 residues. Trimming left V 0 bases short and J 0 bases short, with 13 bases between. The CDR3 region has the DNA TGTGCCAGCAGCTTGGGCTTACCCGGGTTCTCTGGGGCCAACGTCCTGACTTTC. Translating it yields CASSLGLPGFSGANVLTF.

The rearrangement uses TRBV27 and TRBJ2-1; maybe TRBD1 (5 bases). CDR1 is MNHEY and CDR2 is SMNVEV in the germline V gene (reference sequence). The CDR3 is made up of 14 amino acids. The V end lost 10 bases, the J end lost 4 bases, and 17 bases lay between the germline ends. The CDR3 nucleotides are TGTGCCACCCGAAGCTATGCAGGGTACAATGAGCAGTTCTTC. This encodes CATRSYAGYNEQFF.

In its sample, this clone was seen a few times. The chain employs TRBV6-5 and TRBJ2-7; 7 bases align to TRBD2. Germline loops: CDR1 MNHEY, CDR2 SVGAGI. The length of the CDR3 is 16 residues. Trimming removed 1 base from V and 3 bases from J; junction bases left unmatched: 9. This CDR3 reads CASSYLVSSGFYEQYF. CDR3 nucleotide sequence: TGTGCCAGCAGTTACTTAGTGTCTAGCGGATTCTACGAGCAGTACTTC.

By frequency in the sample, this clone is medium-sized. The rearrangement uses TRBV29-1 and TRBJ1-2; TRBD1 aligns across 7 bases. CDR3 size: 13 residues. Trimming took 6 bases from V and 4 from J; bases not matched to a gene: 8. Germline V gene sequence: CDR1 SQVTM, CDR2 ANQGSEA. CDR3 sequence: CSVTGDRGYGYTF. The CDR3 DNA follows: TGCAGCGTAACAGGGGACCGGGGCTATGGCTACACCTTC.

V gene TRBV4-3 combines with J gene TRBJ1-6, with D possibly matching TRBD1 (5 bases). Germline V gene lookup returns CDR1 LGHNA and CDR2 YSLEER. The germline V and J ends were trimmed by 3 bases and 7 bases, with 10 bases remaining between them. The CDR3 length is 14 residues. CDR3 in DNA: TGCGCCAGCAGCCACAGGGTTTGGAATTCACCCCTCCACTTT. It specifies CASSHRVWNSPLHF.

In nucleotides, the CDR3 is TGTGCCAGCAGTGAACCCGGGGGACAAGCTTTCTTT. Its translation: CASSEPGGQAFF. The chain recombines TRBV2 with TRBJ1-1; tentatively, D is TRBD1 (5 bases). V lost 2 bases to trimming and J lost 9 bases, with 10 bases between them. Germline assignment: CDR1 SNHLY and CDR2 FYNNEI. The CDR3 loop spans 12 amino acids.

V gene TRBV6-7 combines with J gene TRBJ2-7; 7 positions match TRBD2. TRBV6-7 is noted as an ORF with a role that remains uncertain. The CDR3 consists of 22 residues. With 2 bases clipped from V and 3 bases from J, the junction kept 28 bases outside the gene matches. The CDR3 bases are TGTGCCAGCAGTTACCCCTCGCGCCTCGGGAGGACCAGCGGGGTCCGGCTCTACGAGCAGTACTTC. It yields the protein CASSYPSRLGRTSGVRLYEQYF.

This clone has a handful of counts. The rearrangement uses TRBV5-1 and TRBJ1-6; D ambiguous. V was clipped by 1 base and J by 1 base, with 9 bases between them. Germline CDR1 SGHRS, CDR2 YFSETQ. The CDR3 totals 16 residues. The CDR3 region is CASSLMRDSYNSPLHF. In nucleotides, the CDR3 is TGCGCCAGCAGCTTGATGAGGGATTCCTATAATTCACCCCTCCACTTT. Using reference TRBV5-1 and TRBJ1-6 for the parts outside the CDR3, the full variable domain is KAGVTQTPRYLIKTRGQQVTLSCSPISGHRSVSWYQQTPGQGLQFLFEYFSETQRNKGNFPGRFSGRQFSNSRSEMNVSTLELGDSALYLCASSLMRDSYNSPLHFGNGTRLTVT.

The rearrangement joins TRBV19 to TRBJ2-7, with a possible D match to TRBD1 (5 bases). The CDR3 totals 15 residues. Trimming stripped 3 bases from V and 3 bases from J, with 15 bases between. From germline, CDR1 is LNHDA and CDR2 SQIVND (reference sequence). Written as DNA, the CDR3 is TGTGCCAGTAGTATTTCAGCAGGGATAGACTACGAGCAGTACTTC. It encodes CASSISAGIDYEQYF.

The chain has TRBV7-9 and TRBJ1-1; possible D gene TRBD1, 6 bases. The CDR3 totals 16 residues. Germline V gene lookup returns CDR1 SEHNR and CDR2 FQNEAQ (reference sequence). The V and J ends lost 10 bases and 5 bases respectively, with 26 bases between them. The CDR3 loop reads CAIPSRVGGAGTEAFF. As DNA, the CDR3 is TGTGCCATCCCATCCAGGGTGGGGGGGGCTGGTACTGAAGCTTTCTTT.

The V call is TRBV21-1, the J call TRBJ2-1; TRBD2, the table's D call, lacks a check against the DNA. TRBV21-1 is labeled a pseudogene. CDR3 length: 16 residues. The CDR3 nucleotides are TGTGCCAGCAGCAATTCCGGGACTAGTACCTACAATGAGCAGTTCTTC. Translated: CASSNSGTSTYNEQFF.

CDR3 in amino acids: CASSQDVTALSSPLHF. DNA of the CDR3: TGCGCCAGCAGCCAAGATGTGACAGCGCTGAGTTCACCCCTCCACTTT. The chain links TRBV4-1 to TRBJ1-6; TRBD1 might be the D (5 bases). Germline loops: CDR1 MGHRA, CDR2 YSYEKL. The V end was cut by 0 bases, the J end by 9 bases, with 15 bases between. The CDR3 sequence is 16 residues long.

A single count supports this clone. The rearrangement uses TRBV9 and TRBJ2-2; TRBD1 aligns across 11 bases. Trimming removed 0 bases from V and 5 bases from J; junction bases left unmatched: 3. CDR3 size: 16 residues. Germline assignment: CDR1 SGDLS and CDR2 YYNGEE. The chain's CDR3 is CASSVEGQGGTGELFF. The DNA of the CDR3 is TGTGCCAGCAGCGTAGAGGGACAGGGGGGTACCGGGGAGCTGTTTTTT.

This rearrangement joins TRBV2 to TRBJ2-7, with D maybe TRBD1 (6 bases). V was pared by 6 bases and J by 4 bases, with 13 bases between. The CDR3 is made up of 13 amino acids. Germline assignment: CDR1 SNHLY and CDR2 FYNNEI. DNA for the CDR3: TGTGCCAGCAGCCGAAGGGGGTTTTACGAGCAGTACTTC. The encoded protein is CASSRRGFYEQYF.

Regarding this clone: Other DNA sequences in the same sample also yield this CDR3. The V and J genes are TRBV5-1 and TRBJ1-1, with 8 bases fitting TRBD1. The germline CDR1 and CDR2 sequences are SGHRS and YFSETQ. This CDR3 spans 15 amino acids. With 0 bases clipped from V and 0 bases from J, the junction kept 1 base outside the gene matches. The CDR3 sequence is CASSLGQGMNTEAFF. CDR3 sequence (DNA): TGCGCCAGCAGCTTGGGACAGGGGATGAACACTGAAGCTTTCTTT.

This chain links TRBV5-1 with TRBJ2-5, with 8 positions matching TRBD1. The CDR3 runs to 14 residues. Trimming took 5 bases from V and 5 from J; bases not matched to a gene: 8. From germline, CDR1 is SGHRS and CDR2 YFSETQ. The CDR3 nucleotides are TGCGCCAGCAGGGGACAGGCTTTGGGGGAGACCCAGTACTTC. Amino acid sequence: CASRGQALGETQYF.

The chain employs TRBV4-1 and TRBJ2-3, with 8 bases aligning to TRBD2. V gave up 4 bases and J gave up 3 bases; unmatched junction bases: 18. The CDR3 runs to 19 residues. Germline CDR1 reads MGHRA; CDR2 reads YSYEKL. CDR3 in DNA: TGCGCCAGCAGCCGAGAGGGCGGGGGGCTGTGGGCTAGGACAGATACGCAGTATTTT. As protein: CASSREGGGLWARTDTQYF.

The J gene is TRBJ1-2, the V gene TRBV7-9; 7 nucleotides match TRBD1. The CDR3 is 15 residues long. Germline CDR1 and CDR2: SEHNR and FQNEAQ (reference sequence). J lost 8 bases, V lost 0 bases, and 9 bases had no gene match. This CDR3 reads CASSLAFDRAGGYTF. CDR3 nucleotide sequence: TGTGCCAGCAGCTTAGCTTTCGACAGGGCAGGAGGCTACACCTTC.

The rearrangement links TRBV5-5 to TRBJ1-2, with a possible D match to TRBD1 (5 bases). The length of the CDR3 is 12 residues. CDR1 is SGHKS and CDR2 is YYEKEE in the germline V gene (reference sequence). Trimming removed 1 base at V and 5 bases at J, with 6 bases between. CDR3 in DNA: TGTGCCAGCAGCTTGACAGGTTATGGCTACACCTTC. Its translation is CASSLTGYGYTF.

The chain couples TRBV4-3 to TRBJ2-1; TRBD2 might be the D (6 bases). Trimming pared 0 bases from V and 0 bases from J, leaving 9 bases between. In germline, CDR1 is LGHNA, CDR2 YSLEER. The CDR3 runs 16 residues. The CDR3 nucleotides read TGCGCCAGCAGCCAAGATCCGGGGGTCTCCTACAATGAGCAGTTCTTC. Residues: CASSQDPGVSYNEQFF.

This chain uses TRBV29-1 with TRBJ2-7; 7 positions match TRBD1. Per germline, CDR1 SQVTM and CDR2 ANQGSEA. V lost 2 bases and J lost 2; bases outside the gene matches: 3. The CDR3 has 13 residues. The CDR3 region is CSVERQGTYEQYF. The CDR3 DNA sequence: TGCAGCGTTGAACGACAGGGAACCTACGAGCAGTACTTC.

The V call is TRBV7-6, the J call TRBJ1-4, with D uncertain. The CDR3 is made up of 15 amino acids. Germline CDR1 is SGHVS and CDR2 is FNYEAQ. Trimming pared 8 bases from V and 10 bases from J, leaving 23 bases between. CDR3 DNA: TGTGCCAGCGGTGGCGGGGTAACGGCCACGGGAAAACTGTTTTTT. Translating gives CASGGGVTATGKLFF.

This clone has only a few counts. The J gene is TRBJ1-5, the V gene TRBV15; TRBD1 matches at 9 bases. With 0 bases clipped from V and 4 bases from J, the junction kept 10 bases outside the gene matches. This CDR3 region has 18 residues. Germline lookup yields CDR1 LNHNV and CDR2 YYDKDF (reference sequence). The CDR3 region has the DNA TGTGCCACCAGCAGAGATCACGGGTTGGGGACAGGGAATCAGCCCCAGCATTTT. Amino acids: CATSRDHGLGTGNQPQHF.

This chain links TRBV27 with TRBJ1-4, with D tentatively TRBD1 (5 bases). The germline V gene has CDR1 MNHEY and CDR2 SMNVEV (reference sequence). V was shortened by 4 bases and J by 10 bases, with 25 bases between the two germline ends. The CDR3 is 17 residues long. The CDR3: CASSSRTGPRGRGKLFF. The CDR3, as DNA: TGTGCCAGCAGTTCCCGAACAGGCCCAAGGGGAAGGGGAAAACTGTTTTTT.

In its sample, this clone was seen a few times. The J gene is TRBJ2-3, the V gene TRBV5-6; 10 bases are shared with TRBD2. CDR1 and CDR2 (germline): SGHDT, YYEEEE. The CDR3 consists of 18 residues. The trim removed 0 bases at V and 0 bases at J, leaving 7 bases unmatched. The CDR3 sequence is CASSLALKRGGSTDTQYF. CDR3 bases: TGTGCCAGCAGCTTGGCTTTAAAGCGGGGGGGAAGCACAGATACGCAGTATTTT. The variable domain in full, completed from reference TRBV5-6 and TRBJ2-3, reads DAGVTQSPTHLIKTRGQQVTLRCSPKSGHDTVSWYQQALGQGPQFIFQYYEEEERQRGNFPDRFSGHQFPNYSSELNVNALLLGDSALYLCASSLALKRGGSTDTQYFGPGTRLTVL.

This clone occurred a few times. The chain uses TRBV9 and TRBJ1-4, with D maybe TRBD1 (5 bases). Germline CDR1 reads SGDLS; CDR2 reads YYNGEE. CDR3 length equals 15 residues. Trimming left V 4 bases short and J 5 bases short, with 15 bases between. The DNA of the CDR3 is TGTGCCAGCAGCCATGGGGCGGGGCACAATGAAAAACTGTTTTTT. It yields the protein CASSHGAGHNEKLFF.

This clone was seen a handful of times. CDR3 in amino acids: CASSATIRPGELFF. The CDR3 DNA follows: TGTGCCAGCAGTGCCACTATTCGGCCCGGGGAGCTGTTTTTT. The chain employs TRBV6-4 and TRBJ2-2; D is undetermined. CDR1 and CDR2 from the germline V gene are MRHNA and SNTAGT. V was cut by 4 bases and J by 6 bases, with 12 bases left in between. The CDR3 length is 14 residues.

This chain connects TRBV18 to TRBJ2-1, with 7 nucleotides matching TRBD1. Germline CDR1 and CDR2: KGHSH and LQKENI. The CDR3 loop spans 15 amino acids. The ends lost 2 bases at V and 8 bases at J; junction bases unmatched: 9. The CDR3 DNA reads as TGTGCCAGCTCACCAACGCGACAGGGAACACATGAGCAGTTCTTC. Its protein is CASSPTRQGTHEQFF. The entire variable domain, with the rest obtained from reference TRBV18 and TRBJ2-1, is as follows: NAGVMQNPRHLVRRRGQEARLRCSPMKGHSHVYWYRQLPEEGLKFMVYLQKENIIDESGMPKERFSAEFPKEGPSILRIQQVVRGDSAAYFCASSPTRQGTHEQFFGPGTRLTVL.